This TCR beta chain was sequenced for a study of CD8+ T cells in alopecia areata. Overall study: The tofacitinib course ran for 6 to 18 months and was followed by 6 months off drug. Study conclusions and caveats: Treatment with tofacitinib significantly lowered scalp clonality and reduced expanded CD8+ clones among the top 100. Mice gave a clearer picture of TCR sharing than patients did, possibly for HLA-related reasons.

Following extraction, RNA underwent reverse transcription to cDNA, which served as the sequencing template. Assay: immunoSEQ multiplex PCR; the TCRdb copy retains only in-frame clones and omits some. The sample lists roughly 200,000 clones; about three fifths were seen once. Turning to this clone: The antigen is undetermined.

This CDR3 is built from 15 residues. With V trimmed by 5 bases and J by 7 bases, 13 bases remained unmatched. In germline, CDR1 is LNHNV, CDR2 YYDKDF (reference sequence). Treatment described: oral pan-JAK inhibitor, 5-10 mg twice daily. The receptor was isolated from a human donor with alopecia areata. The V call is TRBV15, the J call TRBJ1-2; 7 bases fit TRBD1. The sequenced sample was CD8+ T cells sorted from blood, obtained at week 24, from a patient treated with tofacitinib. The CDR3 nucleotides are TGTGCCACCAGCTACGAAGGGGGCAGGTCTGGTGGCTACACCTTC. This sequence encodes CATSYEGGRSGGYTF.